These T cell receptor beta chains were read from a single sample in a study of cytotoxic CD8 clonotypes in ibrutinib-treated CLL. Sequencing was performed with immunoSEQ multiplex PCR; in TCRdb, only in-frame clones are kept and a portion is missing. Of over 130,000 clones in the sample, more than 70% were seen once. This sample comprised PBMCs, obtained after 36 months of ibrutinib treatment. These receptors all stem from a human donor with chronic lymphocytic leukemia. Each CDR3 is given with its conserved first and last residue. The D gene is left open where the match is weak. The size of a clone is reported for some rows only, either as once, few or many, or as a class for expanded clones.

cdr3_aa cdr3_nt j_call clone_size d_call v_call
CASSWEPLYEQYF TGTGCCAGCAGCTGGGAGCCACTCTACGAGCAGTACTTC TRBJ2-7 . . TRBV11-2
CASSAPYNEQFF TGTGCCAGTAGTGCTCCCTACAATGAGCAGTTCTTC TRBJ2-1 few . TRBV19
CASPQPAGRTNGYEQYF TGTGCCAGTCCTCAACCGGCCGGGAGAACGAATGGATACGAGCAGTACTTC TRBJ2-7 . . TRBV6-7
CATAKKTGSYGYTF TGTGCCACCGCCAAAAAGACAGGGAGCTATGGCTACACCTTC TRBJ1-2 once TRBD1 TRBV6-1
CASSQGGEQYF TGTGCCAGCAGCCAGGGAGGCGAGCAGTACTTC TRBJ2-7 . . TRBV5-6
CASSLGQGVSYEQYF TGTGCCAGCAGCTTAGGACAGGGGGTGAGCTACGAGCAGTACTTC TRBJ2-7 . TRBD1 TRBV6-5
CASSYSQGWEQYF TGTGCCAGCAGTTACTCTCAAGGGTGGGAGCAGTACTTC TRBJ2-7 . . TRBV6-5
CASSLGTQNRGYEQYF TGCGCCAGCAGCTTGGGGACTCAAAATCGTGGTTACGAGCAGTACTTC TRBJ2-7 . . TRBV5-1
CASSYGRFWDRTNYGYTF TGTGCCAGCAGCTATGGACGTTTTTGGGACAGAACTAACTATGGCTACACCTTC TRBJ1-2 . TRBD1 TRBV7-6
CASTLDLPGGYTF TGTGCCAGCACCCTAGACTTACCGGGTGGCTACACCTTC TRBJ1-2 . . TRBV6-6
CASSSSSEQYF TGTGCCAGCAGTTCCAGTTCCGAGCAGTACTTC TRBJ2-7 . . TRBV6-5
CASSLGSLGTGHF TGTGCCAGCAGCTTAGGCTCCCTAGGGACAGGACACTTC TRBJ1-2 . TRBD1 TRBV13
CAWTLSGTANTEAFF TGTGCCTGGACCTTGTCCGGGACGGCCAACACTGAAGCTTTCTTT TRBJ1-1 . . TRBV30
CASSRREGEKLFF TGTGCCAGCAGCCGAAGAGAGGGTGAAAAACTGTTTTTT TRBJ1-4 . . TRBV27
CASSLGQGRTEAFF TGCGCCAGCAGCTTAGGACAGGGAAGAACTGAAGCTTTCTTT TRBJ1-1 few TRBD1 TRBV5-1